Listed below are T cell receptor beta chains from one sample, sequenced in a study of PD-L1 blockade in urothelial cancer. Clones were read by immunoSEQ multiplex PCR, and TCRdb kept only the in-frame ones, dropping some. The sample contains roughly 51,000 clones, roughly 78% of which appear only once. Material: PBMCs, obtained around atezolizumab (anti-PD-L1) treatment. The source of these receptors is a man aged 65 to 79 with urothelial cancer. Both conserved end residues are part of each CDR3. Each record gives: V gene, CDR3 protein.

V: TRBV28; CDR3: CASTEYPRTGYGYTF
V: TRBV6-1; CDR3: CASIEGARETEAFF
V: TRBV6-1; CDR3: CASSDGTRENTEAFF
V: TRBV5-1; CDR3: CASSLAEDRNYGYTF
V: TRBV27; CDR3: CASTPAGGPYGYTF
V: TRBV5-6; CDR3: CASTRGPTRQGRDEQFF
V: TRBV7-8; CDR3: CASSLDGTGVVYGYTF
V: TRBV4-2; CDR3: CASSQYSGQGAGETQYF
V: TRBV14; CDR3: CASSQGASGYEQYF
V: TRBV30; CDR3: CAWSPGTPSNEKLFF
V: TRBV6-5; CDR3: CASSYSQGNSYEQYF
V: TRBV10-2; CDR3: CASSETEETQYF
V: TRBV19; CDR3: CASSPSQGLTEAFF
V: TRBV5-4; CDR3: CASSFLRGNTEAFF
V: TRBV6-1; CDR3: CASSEGQLTPFNQPQHF
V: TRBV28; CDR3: CASRPRGFDSYEQYF
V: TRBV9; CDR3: CASSVSSGRGGDNEQFF
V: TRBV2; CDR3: CASSEGTSGNTDTQYF
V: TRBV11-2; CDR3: CASSFTGNTIYF
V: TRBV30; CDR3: CAWSVRGSSSADTQYF
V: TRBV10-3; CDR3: CAISEFGASGSGEQYF
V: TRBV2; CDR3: CASRFRGGSTNEQFF
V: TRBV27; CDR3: CASSLSLAGHNEQFF
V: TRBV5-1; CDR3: CASSLGRLFMNTEAFF
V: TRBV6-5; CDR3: CASSYSADSGNTIYF
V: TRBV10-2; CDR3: CASSTGTGSSGANVLTF
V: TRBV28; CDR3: CASSFGQLQETQYF
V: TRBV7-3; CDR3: CASSLQGAGNTIYF
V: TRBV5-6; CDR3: CASSLRGGEETQYF
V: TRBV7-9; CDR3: CASSLVVREQYF
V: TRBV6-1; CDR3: CASSPRGPYEQYF
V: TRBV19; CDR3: CASSGQLFSSNQPQHF
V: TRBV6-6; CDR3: CASSDLQDEKLFF
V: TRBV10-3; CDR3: CAISLESGYNEQFF
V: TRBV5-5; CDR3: CASRSDSPYEQYF
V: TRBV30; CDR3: CAWRGQGAYYEQYF
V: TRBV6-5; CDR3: CASSYDSNSYNEQFF
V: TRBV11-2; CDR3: CASSLTSTKQFF
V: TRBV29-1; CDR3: CSAGGTSGHNEQFF
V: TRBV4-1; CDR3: CASSQDGPYSNQPQHF
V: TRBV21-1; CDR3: CASSKSPNRTLYQETQYF
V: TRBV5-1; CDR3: CASSLSGTTNTGELFF
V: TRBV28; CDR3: CASGGQGYEQYF
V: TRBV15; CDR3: CATSPRLAGDYNEQFF
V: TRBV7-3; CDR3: CASSLTAEHRPGYGYTF
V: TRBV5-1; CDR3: CASSLGAGRTGELFF
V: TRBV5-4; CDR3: CASSLWGSGQGFGNEQFF
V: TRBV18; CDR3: CASSLGLAGDGSQETQYF
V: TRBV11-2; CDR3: CASSRGTDSYEQYF
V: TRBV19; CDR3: CASSRGTSGSGAYEQYF
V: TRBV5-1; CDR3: CASSIVTGGDTEAFF
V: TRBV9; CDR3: CASSVGDRGILPSGNTIYF
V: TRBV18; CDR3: CASSLGGQTQYF
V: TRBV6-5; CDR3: CASSSQGQAEAFF
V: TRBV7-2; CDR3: CASSPTMGGAEQYF
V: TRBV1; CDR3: CTSSAQGDGDTDTQYF
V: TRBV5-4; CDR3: CASSLPGQGFYEQYF
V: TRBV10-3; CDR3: CAISETGADEQFF
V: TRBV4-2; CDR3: CASSQAASGAQETQYF